The rows below give T cell receptor beta chains drawn from one sample of a study of CD8 T cells in Susac syndrome. TCRdb re-analysed the immunoSEQ multiplex PCR reads in MiXCR, keeping a single row per CDR3 protein. The table includes roughly 150,000 distinct CDR3 sequences, around 92% detected once. Sequencing used CD4+ T cells from PBMCs. The receptors were sampled from a human donor in good health. Both conserved end residues are part of each CDR3. D genes are given only for firm matches. Clone sizes are given selectively: once, few, many, or a class where the clone is expanded.

NA,TRBV5-1,TRBJ2-5,once,CASSLSPGQETQYF,TGCGCCAGCAGCTTGTCACCGGGCCAAGAGACCCAGTACTTC
NA,TRBV20-1,TRBJ2-3,NA,CSANRVDTQYF,TGCAGTGCCAACCGTGTGGATACGCAGTATTTT
TRBD2,TRBV5-1,TRBJ2-5,NA,CASSLTAGGPGQETQYF,TGCGCCAGCAGCTTGACAGCGGGAGGGCCGGGGCAAGAGACCCAGTACTTC
NA,TRBV27,TRBJ1-2,NA,CASSFFSGDSRGYTF,TGTGCCAGCAGTTTTTTCTCCGGGGACTCTCGTGGCTACACCTTC
TRBD2,TRBV11-1,TRBJ2-2,NA,CASSSGGSSTGELFF,TGTGCCAGCAGCTCGGGGGGGTCGAGCACCGGGGAGCTGTTTTTT
NA,TRBV5-1,TRBJ2-3,few,CASSPGRLTDTQYF,TGCGCCAGCAGCCCTGGACGGCTAACAGATACGCAGTATTTT
NA,TRBV3-1,TRBJ2-2,NA,CASSQDGGSNTGELFF,TGTGCCAGCAGCCAAGACGGAGGGAGCAACACCGGGGAGCTGTTTTTT
NA,TRBV19,TRBJ2-5,NA,CASSGTAGSETQYF,TGTGCCAGTAGTGGGACCGCTGGCTCGGAGACCCAGTACTTC
TRBD1,TRBV30,TRBJ1-5,NA,CAWSGGTGRNQPQHF,TGTGCCTGGAGTGGGGGGACAGGGCGAAATCAGCCCCAGCATTTT
NA,TRBV6-2/TRBV6-3,TRBJ1-2,NA,CASSPPGGAKRDSYTF,TGTGCCAGCAGTCCTCCCGGAGGGGCAAAAAGGGATAGCTACACCTTC
TRBD1,TRBV29-1,TRBJ2-5,NA,CSVELPGGNGETQYF,TGCAGCGTTGAATTGCCAGGGGGTAATGGGGAGACCCAGTACTTC
NA,TRBV28,TRBJ1-1,NA,CASTSIFRGARVNTEAFF,TGTGCCAGCACCTCTATATTCCGGGGGGCTCGGGTGAACACTGAAGCTTTCTTT
NA,TRBV7-2,TRBJ2-1,NA,CASSLAGGLNEQFF,TGTGCCAGCAGCTTAGCGGGGGGGCTGAATGAGCAGTTCTTC
NA,TRBV29-1,TRBJ1-1,NA,CSAGLNTEAFF,TGCAGCGCGGGTCTGAACACTGAAGCTTTCTTT
NA,TRBV6-5,TRBJ2-5,NA,CASSPRGQPGAQYF,TGTGCCAGCAGCCCCCGGGGACAACCGGGAGCCCAGTACTTC
NA,TRBV5-1,TRBJ2-7,few,CASSLAGVTSYEQYF,TGCGCCAGCAGCTTGGCAGGCGTAACGTCCTACGAGCAGTACTTC
NA,TRBV20-1,TRBJ2-7,NA,CGLRGVYEQYF,TGCGGTCTCCGGGGAGTATACGAGCAGTACTTC
NA,TRBV3-1,TRBJ1-6,NA,CASSLRAGAPNSPLHF,TGTGCCAGCAGCCTGAGGGCAGGGGCCCCTAATTCACCCCTCCACTTT
NA,TRBV24-1,TRBJ2-1,NA,CATSGPAGYNEQFF,TGTGCCACCAGTGGGCCAGCCGGTTACAATGAGCAGTTCTTC
NA,TRBV5-1,TRBJ2-1,NA,CASSWTPGPFYNEQFF,TGCGCCAGCAGCTGGACCCCGGGACCATTCTACAATGAGCAGTTCTTC
NA,TRBV7-2,TRBJ2-7,NA,CASSLGPRSYEQYF,TGTGCCAGCAGCTTAGGACCTCGCTCCTACGAGCAGTACTTC
NA,TRBV5-1,TRBJ2-7,NA,CASYYESYEQYF,TGCGCCAGCTATTATGAGTCCTACGAGCAGTACTTC
NA,TRBV9,TRBJ2-1,NA,CASSVYSSGEQFF,TGTGCCAGCAGCGTATATTCCTCCGGTGAGCAGTTCTTC
NA,TRBV24-1,TRBJ2-1,NA,CATSDGSAPTYNEQFF,TGTGCCACCAGTGATGGTAGTGCCCCCACCTACAATGAGCAGTTCTTC
TRBD1,TRBV6-1,TRBJ1-1,NA,CASNLDRGFGEAFF,TGTGCCAGCAATCTTGACAGGGGGTTTGGTGAAGCTTTCTTT
NA,TRBV21-1,TRBJ1-4,NA,CASSRAFQNEKLFF,TGTGCCAGCAGCCGGGCCTTCCAAAATGAAAAACTGTTTTTT
TRBD2,TRBV28,TRBJ2-3,NA,CASERESTDTQYF,TGTGCCAGCGAGCGGGAGTCAACAGATACGCAGTATTTT
NA,TRBV4-3,TRBJ1-3,NA,CASSQVTRATIYF,TGCGCCAGCAGCCAAGTGACCCGGGCCACCATATATTTT
NA,TRBV12-5,TRBJ2-2,NA,CASGLNGGELFF,TGTGCTAGTGGTTTGAATGGAGGGGAGCTGTTTTTT
TRBD1,TRBV20-1,TRBJ2-2,NA,CSARMDRGRTGELFF,TGCAGTGCTCGAATGGACAGGGGGCGAACCGGGGAGCTGTTTTTT
NA,TRBV10-3,TRBJ2-3,NA,CAISESARTDTQYF,TGTGCCATCAGTGAGTCGGCGCGGACAGATACGCAGTATTTT
NA,TRBV7-2,TRBJ1-4,NA,CASSSFAEGGEKLFF,TGTGCCAGCAGCTCCTTCGCAGAGGGTGGTGAAAAACTGTTTTTT
NA,TRBV19,TRBJ2-2,NA,CASESGSGELFF,TGTGCCAGTGAGAGCGGGTCCGGGGAGCTGTTTTTT
NA,TRBV6-2/TRBV6-3,TRBJ1-4,NA,CASSYSMVRGDEKLFF,TGTGCCAGCAGTTACTCGATGGTCAGGGGAGATGAAAAACTGTTTTTT
NA,TRBV19,TRBJ2-3,NA,CASKKGGSTDTQYF,TGTGCCAGTAAGAAGGGCGGAAGCACAGATACGCAGTATTTT
TRBD1,TRBV5-1,TRBJ1-1,NA,CASSLAGGNTEAFF,TGCGCCAGCAGCTTGGCAGGGGGGAACACTGAAGCTTTCTTT
NA,TRBV4-1,TRBJ2-3,NA,CASSQDALVSSTDTQYF,TGCGCCAGCAGCCAAGATGCTTTGGTTTCTAGCACAGATACGCAGTATTTT
TRBD1,TRBV6-5,TRBJ2-7,NA,CASSYGGTGSYEQYF,TGTGCCAGCAGTTACGGGGGGACAGGGTCCTACGAGCAGTACTTC
NA,TRBV7-8,TRBJ1-6,NA,CAVSNSYNSPLHF,TGTGCCGTCTCAAACTCCTATAATTCACCCCTCCACTTT
TRBD1,TRBV28,TRBJ2-5,NA,CASSLEGATETQYF,TGTGCCAGCAGTTTAGAGGGGGCGACGGAGACCCAGTACTTC
NA,TRBV30,TRBJ1-2,NA,CAWRGDNYGYTF,TGTGCCTGGAGAGGAGATAACTATGGCTACACCTTC
NA,TRBV18,TRBJ2-5,NA,CASLRDWLSVQETQYF,TGTGCCAGCCTCCGGGACTGGTTGTCCGTTCAAGAGACCCAGTACTTC
NA,TRBV3-1,TRBJ2-5,few,CASSQDPTGRSQYF,TGTGCCAGCAGCCAAGACCCAACGGGCAGGTCCCAGTACTTC
TRBD1,TRBV10-3,TRBJ2-1,NA,CAISPGQGNNEQFF,TGTGCCATCAGTCCGGGACAGGGTAACAATGAGCAGTTCTTC
TRBD2,TRBV20-1,TRBJ2-1,NA,CSAGHTSGGIGEQFF,TGCAGTGCTGGTCATACAAGCGGGGGGATTGGTGAGCAGTTCTTC
NA,TRBV3-1,TRBJ1-1,NA,CASSSPDRVAFF,TGTGCCAGCAGCTCCCCTGACCGGGTTGCTTTCTTT
NA,TRBV12-3/TRBV12-4,TRBJ2-7,NA,CASGSYRVAYEQYF,TGTGCCAGCGGGTCATACAGGGTGGCCTACGAGCAGTACTTC
NA,TRBV20-1,TRBJ2-5,NA,CSARDPRSQETQYF,TGCAGTGCTAGAGATCCGCGGAGCCAAGAGACCCAGTACTTC
NA,TRBV13,TRBJ2-7,NA,CASRDSQHYEQYF,TGTGCCAGTAGGGACTCCCAGCACTACGAGCAGTACTTC
TRBD1,TRBV7-2,TRBJ2-7,NA,CASSRPGQGREQYF,TGTGCCAGCAGCCGACCGGGACAGGGCCGGGAGCAGTACTTC
TRBD1,TRBV6-5,TRBJ1-5,NA,CASSYSWTGGQQPQHF,TGTGCCAGCAGTTACTCGTGGACAGGGGGCCAGCAGCCCCAGCATTTT
NA,TRBV20-1,TRBJ2-7,NA,CSARDPGLEQYF,TGCAGTGCTAGAGACCCGGGACTCGAGCAGTACTTC
TRBD1,TRBV19,TRBJ2-1,NA,CASSPRDRGGNEQFF,TGTGCCAGTAGCCCTAGGGACAGGGGTGGGAATGAGCAGTTCTTC